This T cell receptor beta chain was obtained from a study of beta chain features in type 1 diabetes. Since all of the isolated RNA was reverse transcribed, expressed TCRB transcripts were what got sequenced. Some clones are missing from TCRdb's copy, which holds only in-frame ones; the method was immunoSEQ multiplex PCR. The table lists about 45,000 clones, approximately 72% of them singletons. The CDR3 loop spans 14 amino acids. Germline V gene lookup returns CDR1 MNHNS and CDR2 SASEGT. J was trimmed by 4 bases and V by 7 bases; bases with no gene match: 9. With respect to this clone: The antigen is not known.

Study-level points and caveats: Patients with Type 1 diabetes showed moderately but significantly shorter TCRB CDR3s in all four CD4+ subsets.

This TCR was sampled from a young woman with type 1 diabetes. The sample comprised Tregs from blood. The chain carries TRBV6-1 and TRBJ1-2; 7 bases agree with TRBD1. The CDR3 nucleotides are TGTGCCAGCATCGATAGACAGGGACTCTATGGCTACACCTTC. Protein sequence: CASIDRQGLYGYTF.